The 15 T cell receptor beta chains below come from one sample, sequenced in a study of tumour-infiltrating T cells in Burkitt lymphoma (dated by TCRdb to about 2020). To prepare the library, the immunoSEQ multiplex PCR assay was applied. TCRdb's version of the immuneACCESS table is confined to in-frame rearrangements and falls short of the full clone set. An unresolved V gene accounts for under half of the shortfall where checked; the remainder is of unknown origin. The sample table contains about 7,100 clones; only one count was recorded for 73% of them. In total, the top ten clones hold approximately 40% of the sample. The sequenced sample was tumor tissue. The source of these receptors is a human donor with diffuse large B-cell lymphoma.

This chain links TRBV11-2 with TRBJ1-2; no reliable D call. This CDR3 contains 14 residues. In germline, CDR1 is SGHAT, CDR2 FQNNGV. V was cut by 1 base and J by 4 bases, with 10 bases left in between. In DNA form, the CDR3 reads TGTGCCAGCAGCTTAGGAGGCGACCTCTATGGCTACACCTTC. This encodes CASSLGGDLYGYTF.

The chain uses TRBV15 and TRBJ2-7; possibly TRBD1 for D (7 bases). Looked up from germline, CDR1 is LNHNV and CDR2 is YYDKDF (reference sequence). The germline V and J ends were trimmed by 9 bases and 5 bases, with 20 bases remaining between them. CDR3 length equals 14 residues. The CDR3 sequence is CATSQGGSAHEQYF. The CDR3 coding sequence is TGTGCCACGAGCCAGGGGGGTTCCGCACACGAGCAGTACTTC.

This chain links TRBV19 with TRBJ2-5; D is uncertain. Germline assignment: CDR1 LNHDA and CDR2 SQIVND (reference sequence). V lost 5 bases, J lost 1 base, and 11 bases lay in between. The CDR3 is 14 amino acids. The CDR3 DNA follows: TGTGCCAGTAGTCCTCGGACGATCCAAGAGACCCAGTACTTC. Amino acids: CASSPRTIQETQYF.

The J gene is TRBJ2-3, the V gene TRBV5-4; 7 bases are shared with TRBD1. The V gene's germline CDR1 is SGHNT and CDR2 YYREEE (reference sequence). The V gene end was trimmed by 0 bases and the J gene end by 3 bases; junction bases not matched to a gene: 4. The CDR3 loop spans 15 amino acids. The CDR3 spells CASSLEDRPTDTQYF. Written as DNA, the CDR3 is TGTGCCAGCAGCTTGGAGGACAGGCCGACAGATACGCAGTATTTT. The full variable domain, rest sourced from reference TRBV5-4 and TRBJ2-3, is ETGVTQSPTHLIKTRGQQVTLRCSSQSGHNTVSWYQQALGQGPQFIFQYYREEENGRGNFPPRFSGLQFPNYSSELNVNALELDDSALYLCASSLEDRPTDTQYFGPGTRLTVL.

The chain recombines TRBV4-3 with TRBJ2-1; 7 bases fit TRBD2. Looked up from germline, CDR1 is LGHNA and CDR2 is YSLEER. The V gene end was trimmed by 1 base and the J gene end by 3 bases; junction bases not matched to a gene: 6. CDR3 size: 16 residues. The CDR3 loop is CASSQGSRDYYNEQFF. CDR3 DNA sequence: TGCGCCAGCAGCCAAGGGTCCAGGGACTACTACAATGAGCAGTTCTTC.

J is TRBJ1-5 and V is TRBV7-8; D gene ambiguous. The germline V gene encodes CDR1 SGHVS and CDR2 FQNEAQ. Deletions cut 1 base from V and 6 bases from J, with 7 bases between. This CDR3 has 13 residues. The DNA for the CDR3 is TGTGCCAGCAGCTTAGAAGTGCGTCAGCCCCAGCATTTT. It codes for CASSLEVRQPQHF. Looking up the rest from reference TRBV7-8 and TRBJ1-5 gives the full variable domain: GAGVSQSPRYKVAKRGQDVALRCDPISGHVSLFWYQQALGQGPEFLTYFQNEAQLDKSGLPSDRFFAERPEGSVSTLKIQRTQQEDSAVYLCASSLEVRQPQHFGDGTRLSIL.

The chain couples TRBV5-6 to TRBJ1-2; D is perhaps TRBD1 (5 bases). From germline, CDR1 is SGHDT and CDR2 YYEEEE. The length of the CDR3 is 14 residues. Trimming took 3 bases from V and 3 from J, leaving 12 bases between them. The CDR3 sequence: CASSYTGTDYGYTF. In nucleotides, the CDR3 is TGTGCCAGCAGCTACACCGGGACGGACTATGGCTACACCTTC. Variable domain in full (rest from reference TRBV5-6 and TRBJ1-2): DAGVTQSPTHLIKTRGQQVTLRCSPKSGHDTVSWYQQALGQGPQFIFQYYEEEERQRGNFPDRFSGHQFPNYSSELNVNALLLGDSALYLCASSYTGTDYGYTFGSGTRLTVV.

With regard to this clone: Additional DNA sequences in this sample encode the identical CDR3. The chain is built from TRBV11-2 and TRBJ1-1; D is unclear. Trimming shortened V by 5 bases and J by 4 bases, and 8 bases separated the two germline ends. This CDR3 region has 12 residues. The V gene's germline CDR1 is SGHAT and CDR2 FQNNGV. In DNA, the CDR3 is TGTGCCAGCAGCCTCGTGGGCACTGAAGCTTTCTTT. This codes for CASSLVGTEAFF.

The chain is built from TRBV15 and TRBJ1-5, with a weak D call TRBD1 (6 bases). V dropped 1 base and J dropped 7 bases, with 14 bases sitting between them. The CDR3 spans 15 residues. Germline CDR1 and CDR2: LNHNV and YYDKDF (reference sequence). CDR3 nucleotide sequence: TGTGCCACCAGCAGAGTGGGGGGCGCGGGACAGCCCCAGCATTTT. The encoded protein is CATSRVGGAGQPQHF.

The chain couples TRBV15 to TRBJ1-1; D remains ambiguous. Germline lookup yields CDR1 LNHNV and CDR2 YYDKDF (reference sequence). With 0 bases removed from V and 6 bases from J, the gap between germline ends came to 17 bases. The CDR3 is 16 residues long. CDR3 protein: CATSRDNLLTRAEAFF. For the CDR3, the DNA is TGTGCCACCAGCAGAGATAACCTGTTAACGAGGGCTGAAGCTTTCTTT.

The CDR3 loop reads CASSLAGQTEAFF. Written as DNA, the CDR3 is TGCGCCAGCAGCTTGGCGGGACAAACTGAAGCTTTCTTT. V usage is TRBV5-1 and J usage is TRBJ1-1, with D possibly matching TRBD1 (6 bases). This CDR3 spans 13 amino acids. With 0 bases removed from V and 5 bases from J, the gap between germline ends came to 8 bases. Germline V gene data show CDR1 as SGHRS and CDR2 as YFSETQ.

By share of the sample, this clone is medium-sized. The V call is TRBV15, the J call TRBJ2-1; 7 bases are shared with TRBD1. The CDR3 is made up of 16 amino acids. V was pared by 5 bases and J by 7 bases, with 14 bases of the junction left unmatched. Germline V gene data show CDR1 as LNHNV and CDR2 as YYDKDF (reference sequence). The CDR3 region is CATSDTPGQPTNEQFF. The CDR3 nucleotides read TGTGCCACCAGCGATACCCCGGGACAGCCTACAAATGAGCAGTTCTTC. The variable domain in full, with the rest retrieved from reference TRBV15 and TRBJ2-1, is DAMVIQNPRYQVTQFGKPVTLSCSQTLNHNVMYWYQQKSSQAPKLLFHYYDKDFNNEADTPDNFQSRRPNTSFCFLDIRSPGLGDTAMYLCATSDTPGQPTNEQFFGPGTRLTVL.

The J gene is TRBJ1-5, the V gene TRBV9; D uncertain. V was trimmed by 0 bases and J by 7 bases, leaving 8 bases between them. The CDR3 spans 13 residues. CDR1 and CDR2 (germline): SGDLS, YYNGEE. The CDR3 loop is CASSVGWEQPQHF. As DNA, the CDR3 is TGTGCCAGCAGCGTAGGGTGGGAGCAGCCCCAGCATTTT.

CDR3 protein: CASGATNEKLFF. Written as DNA, the CDR3 is TGTGCCAGCGGGGCAACTAATGAAAAACTGTTTTTT. This chain joins TRBV7-3 and TRBJ1-4; D gene uncertain. The germline V gene encodes CDR1 SGHTA and CDR2 FQGTGA. The CDR3 totals 12 residues. V gave up 8 bases and J gave up 0 bases, with 4 bases separating them. Variable domain in full (rest from reference TRBV7-3 and TRBJ1-4): GAGVSQTPSNKVTEKGKYVELRCDPISGHTALYWYRQSLGQGPEFLIYFQGTGAADDSGLPNDRFFAVRPEGSVSTLKIQRTERGDSAVYLCASGATNEKLFFGSGTQLSVL.

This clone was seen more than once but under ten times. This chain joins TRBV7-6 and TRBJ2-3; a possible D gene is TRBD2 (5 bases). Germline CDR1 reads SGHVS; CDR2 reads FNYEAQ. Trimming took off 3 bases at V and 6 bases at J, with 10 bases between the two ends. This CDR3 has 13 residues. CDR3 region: CASSFSRGDTQYF. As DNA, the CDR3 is TGTGCCAGCAGCTTTTCCCGGGGTGATACGCAGTATTTT.